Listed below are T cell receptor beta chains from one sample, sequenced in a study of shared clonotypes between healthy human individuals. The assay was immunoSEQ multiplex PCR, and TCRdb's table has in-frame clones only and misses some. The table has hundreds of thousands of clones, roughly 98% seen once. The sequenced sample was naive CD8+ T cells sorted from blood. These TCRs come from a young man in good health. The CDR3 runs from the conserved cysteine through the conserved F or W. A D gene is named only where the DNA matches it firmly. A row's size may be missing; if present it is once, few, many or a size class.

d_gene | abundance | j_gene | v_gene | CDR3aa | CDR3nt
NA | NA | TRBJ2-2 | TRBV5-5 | CASSLEQATNTGELFF | TGTGCCAGCAGCTTGGAACAGGCCACGAACACCGGGGAGCTGTTTTTT
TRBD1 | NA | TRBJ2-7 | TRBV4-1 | CASSQAGTGPREQYF | TGCGCCAGCAGCCAAGCGGGGACAGGGCCGCGCGAGCAGTACTTC
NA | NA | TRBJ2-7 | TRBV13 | CASSLDYPYEQYF | TGTGCCAGCAGCTTAGACTACCCCTACGAGCAGTACTTC
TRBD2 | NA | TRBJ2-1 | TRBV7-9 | CASSPLTSGSSYNEQFF | TGTGCCAGCAGCCCCCTCACTAGCGGGAGTTCCTACAATGAGCAGTTCTTC
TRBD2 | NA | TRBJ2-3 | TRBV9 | CASSAAGVTDTQYF | TGTGCCAGCAGCGCCGCGGGGGTTACAGATACGCAGTATTTT
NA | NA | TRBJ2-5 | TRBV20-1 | CSASKEETQYF | TGCAGTGCGAGCAAAGAAGAGACCCAGTACTTC
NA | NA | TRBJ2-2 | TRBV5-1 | CASSLGFPADTGELFF | TGCGCCAGCAGCTTGGGTTTCCCAGCGGACACCGGGGAGCTGTTTTTT
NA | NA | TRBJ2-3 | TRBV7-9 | CASSLEGRTDTQYF | TGTGCCAGCAGCTTAGAGGGACGCACAGATACGCAGTATTTT
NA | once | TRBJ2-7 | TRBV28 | CASSPPLGGTGTIDEQYF | TGTGCCAGCAGTCCTCCGCTGGGGGGTACCGGGACAATCGACGAGCAGTACTTC
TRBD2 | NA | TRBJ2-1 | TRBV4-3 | CASSLMIAGGFYNEQFF | TGCGCCAGCAGCCTTATGATAGCGGGAGGCTTCTACAATGAGCAGTTCTTC
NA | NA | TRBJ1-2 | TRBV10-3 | CATSPPGVEESLGYTF | TGTGCCACCAGCCCCCCCGGGGTGGAAGAAAGTCTTGGCTACACCTTC
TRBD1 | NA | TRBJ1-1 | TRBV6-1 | CASSVPGQGKFGRAFF | TGTGCCAGCAGTGTGCCGGGACAGGGGAAATTTGGGCGGGCTTTCTTT